Each of the 27 T cell receptor beta chains below was sequenced from the same sample in a study of Graves' ophthalmopathy and Graves' hyperthyroidism. The authors amplified TCR beta CDR3 regions from RNA transcripts. In the first round, RT-PCR was carried out with HTBI primers, and a multiplex PCR formed the second round. MiXCR was run by TCRdb on the multiplex PCR reads, yielding one entry per CDR3 protein. The sample carries under 800,000 distinct CDR3 sequences, 22% recorded once. The sample taken for sequencing was peripheral blood. These receptors were taken from a woman between 18 and 29 years old with stable Graves' hyperthyroidism. Some clones in this sample may be carry-over from other donors' samples.

The chain is built from TRBV11-1 and TRBJ2-7; 10 nucleotides line up with TRBD2. Germline values: CDR1 SGHAT, CDR2 FQDESV (reference sequence). Trimming cost V 5 bases and J 2 bases; bases outside gene matches: 12. The CDR3 is 17 residues long. DNA of the CDR3: TGTGCCAGCAGCACCCACCCAGGACTAGCGGACCCCTACGAGCAGTACTTC. The encoded protein is CASSTHPGLADPYEQYF.

This clonotype was detected a few times. In DNA, the CDR3 is TGTGCCAGCAGCCTGTTGGACAGGGAAGAGACCCAGTACTTC. It yields the protein CASSLLDREETQYF. The chain employs TRBV14 and TRBJ2-5; the match to TRBD1 covers 8 bases. The trim removed 4 bases at V and 3 bases at J, leaving 4 bases unmatched. The CDR3 loop spans 14 amino acids. CDR1 and CDR2 (germline): SGHDN, FVKESK.

The chain employs TRBV6-1 and TRBJ2-7; D ambiguous. V gave up 7 bases and J gave up 3 bases, with 13 bases separating them. Germline V gives CDR1 MNHNS, CDR2 SASEGT. CDR3 length: 13 residues. The CDR3 loop is CASTQGQIYEQYF. CDR3 nucleotide sequence: TGTGCCAGCACCCAAGGTCAGATCTACGAGCAGTACTTC.

This clonotype was seen only once. The chain recombines TRBV20-1 with TRBJ1-2; D unclear. Germline loops: CDR1 DFQATT, CDR2 SNEGSKA (reference sequence). The V end lost 2 bases, the J end lost 6 bases, and 7 bases lay between the germline ends. This CDR3 has 11 amino acids. CDR3 nucleotide sequence: TGCAGTGCTAGACGGGCGAATGGCTACACCTTC. This translates into CSARRANGYTF.

This clonotype came up many times. The chain employs TRBV20-1 and TRBJ2-5; no clear D. This CDR3 region has 13 residues. The germline gives CDR1 DFQATT, CDR2 SNEGSKA (reference sequence). With 3 bases removed from V and 5 bases from J, the gap between germline ends came to 13 bases. In DNA, the CDR3 is TGCAGTGCTAGGTGGACCTCGGGTGAGACCCAGTACTTC. This gives the protein CSARWTSGETQYF.

This clonotype was observed many times. The chain joins TRBV27 to TRBJ2-7, with D unclear. The CDR3 extends over 14 amino acids. Germline lookup yields CDR1 MNHEY and CDR2 SMNVEV (reference sequence). Trimming pared 0 bases from V and 2 bases from J, leaving 8 bases between. The CDR3: CASSLSPSAYEQYF. The CDR3 DNA is TGTGCCAGCAGTTTATCCCCAAGTGCCTACGAGCAGTACTTC.

The sample holds many counts of this clonotype. This sequence joins TRBV12-3 or TRBV12-4 and TRBJ2-1; D might be TRBD1 or TRBD2, each matching 6 bases. V was pared by 5 bases and J by 7 bases, with 21 bases between. The CDR3 has 16 amino acids. DNA of the CDR3: TGTGCCAGCAGTAACCCACAAGGGGGGAGTCAAAATGAGCAGTTCTTC. It codes for CASSNPQGGSQNEQFF.

In this sample, this clonotype turned up many times. The chain uses TRBV5-1 and TRBJ2-5; D gene ambiguous. V was pared by 1 base and J by 4 bases, with 11 bases between. Germline-derived CDR1 and CDR2 are SGHRS and YFSETQ. This CDR3 region has 14 residues. CDR3 nucleotide sequence: TGCGCCAGCAGCTTGTTGTCATTGCGAGAGACCCAGTACTTC. It yields the protein CASSLLSLRETQYF.

This clonotype has ten or more counts. V usage is TRBV5-1 and J usage is TRBJ1-2; TRBD1 is a possible D gene (5 bases). Trimming cost V 5 bases and J 2 bases, with 13 bases left between them. CDR1 is SGHRS, CDR2 YFSETQ, per germline. The CDR3 runs 14 residues. For the CDR3, the DNA is TGCGCCAGCAGTATACTCACAGGAAACTATGGCTACACCTTC. Protein product: CASSILTGNYGYTF.

The rearrangement links TRBV6-5 to TRBJ1-3; no firm D call. This CDR3 spans 14 amino acids. The V gene lost 0 bases and the J gene lost 2 bases, with 5 bases spanning the gap. The germline gives CDR1 MNHEY, CDR2 SVGAGI. The CDR3 spells CASSYSRTGNTIYF. CDR3 DNA: TGTGCCAGCAGTTACTCGAGAACTGGAAACACCATATATTTT.

The gene calls are TRBV4-1 and TRBJ1-2, with D unclear. Trimming left V 0 bases short and J 4 bases short, with 6 bases between. The CDR3 length is 13 residues. Germline CDR1 is MGHRA and CDR2 is YSYEKL. The CDR3: CASSQEGFYGYTF. The CDR3 DNA reads TGCGCCAGCAGCCAAGAGGGGTTCTATGGCTACACCTTC.

This chain uses TRBV3-1 with TRBJ1-6; D is perhaps TRBD1 (5 bases). Trimming stripped 1 base from V and 9 bases from J, with 16 bases between. Germline assignment: CDR1 LGHDT and CDR2 YNNKEL (reference sequence). This CDR3 has 16 residues. As DNA, the CDR3 is TGTGCCAGCAGCCAAGTGTTGCGACCCCAGGGTTCACCCCTCCACTTT. This encodes CASSQVLRPQGSPLHF.

The table lists this clonotype with many counts. J is TRBJ2-2 and V is TRBV9, with 8 positions matching TRBD1. J was trimmed by 5 bases and V by 0 bases; bases with no gene match: 18. Germline V gene data show CDR1 as SGDLS and CDR2 as YYNGEE. This CDR3 is 20 amino acids long. CDR3 sequence: CASSVGFPRQGRAGTGELFF. DNA of the CDR3: TGTGCCAGCAGCGTAGGTTTCCCCCGACAGGGGCGCGCGGGGACCGGGGAGCTGTTTTTT.

This clonotype showed up many times. The genes are TRBV28 and TRBJ2-5; 9 bases fit TRBD1. This CDR3 contains 16 residues. The germline CDR1 and CDR2 sequences are MDHEN and SYDVKM. V gave up 1 base and J gave up 5 bases; unmatched junction bases: 8. The CDR3 loop is CASSLSGQGRRETQYF. In DNA form, the CDR3 reads TGTGCCAGCAGTTTATCGGGACAGGGTCGTAGGGAGACCCAGTACTTC.

This clonotype was seen repeatedly, ten times or more. This chain links TRBV28 with TRBJ2-7, with D possibly TRBD2 on 6 matching bases. The V and J ends lost 6 bases and 5 bases respectively, with 14 bases between them. The CDR3 consists of 13 residues. Per the germline V gene, CDR1 is MDHEN and CDR2 is SYDVKM. The CDR3 is CASSLPSGDEQYF. Here the CDR3 DNA reads TGTGCCAGCAGCCTACCCTCGGGAGACGAGCAGTACTTC.

DNA of the CDR3: TGTGCCTGGAGTGAGAGAGTCTACGAGCAGTACTTC. This sequence encodes CAWSERVYEQYF. The V call is TRBV30, the J call TRBJ2-7; no clear D. V was shortened by 1 base and J by 3 bases, with 7 bases between the two germline ends. This CDR3 is 12 amino acids long. The germline gives CDR1 GTSNPN, CDR2 SVGIG (reference sequence).

The V gene is TRBV28, the J gene TRBJ1-3; 9 positions match TRBD1. The CDR3 runs 14 residues. Trimming at V came to 5 bases and at J to 8 bases, leaving 7 bases not matched to a gene. Looked up from germline, CDR1 is MDHEN and CDR2 is SYDVKM. CDR3 residues: CASSPGDRDDTIYF. The CDR3 nucleotides are TGTGCCAGCAGTCCGGGGGACAGGGACGACACCATATATTTT. Full variable domain (missing parts from reference TRBV28 and TRBJ1-3): DVKVTQSSRYLVKRTGEKVFLECVQDMDHENMFWYRQDPGLGLRLIYFSYDVKMKEKGDIPEGYSVSREKKERFSLILESASTNQTSMYLCASSPGDRDDTIYFGEGSWLTVV.

This clonotype was detected a few times. The rearrangement uses TRBV20-1 and TRBJ1-2, with 8 bases aligning to TRBD1. The CDR3 has 11 amino acids. Trimming took 5 bases from V and 8 from J; bases not matched to a gene: 4. From germline, CDR1 is DFQATT and CDR2 SNEGSKA (reference sequence). The CDR3 DNA sequence: TGCAGTGCTCCCAGGACAGGGGGCTACACCTTC. This encodes CSAPRTGGYTF.

In its sample, this clonotype was seen many times. The chain uses TRBV20-1 and TRBJ1-1; 7 positions match TRBD1. J lost 8 bases, V lost 5 bases, and 5 bases had no gene match. The CDR3 spans 11 residues. Germline CDR1 reads DFQATT; CDR2 reads SNEGSKA (reference sequence). The CDR3 bases are TGCAGTGCTTACGCGACAGGGGAAGCTTTCTTT. It is translated as CSAYATGEAFF.

This clonotype was recorded many times. The chain carries TRBV7-3 and TRBJ1-2; tentatively, D is TRBD1 (5 bases). Trimming pared 0 bases from V and 8 bases from J, leaving 16 bases between. CDR3 length equals 15 residues. Germline CDR1 and CDR2: SGHTA and FQGTGA. In nucleotides, the CDR3 is TGTGCCAGCAGCTTAACTGGGGCGGTGAGAGGGGGCTACACCTTC. Residues: CASSLTGAVRGGYTF.

The chain couples TRBV9 to TRBJ1-3; TRBD1 matches at 7 bases. Germline CDR1 SGDLS, CDR2 YYNGEE. This CDR3 comprises 16 residues. With V trimmed by 3 bases and J by 1 base, 7 bases remained unmatched. This chain's CDR3 is CASSATLGQSGNTIYF. Here the CDR3 DNA reads TGTGCCAGCAGCGCCACCCTGGGACAGTCTGGAAACACCATATATTTT. The full variable domain, in which reference TRBV9 and TRBJ1-3 provide the parts outside the CDR3, is DSGVTQTPKHLITATGQRVTLRCSPRSGDLSVYWYQQSLDQGLQFLIQYYNGEERAKGNILERFSAQQFPDLHSELNLSSLELGDSALYFCASSATLGQSGNTIYFGEGSWLTVV.

This clonotype appeared a few times. This sequence joins TRBV18 and TRBJ1-2, with D perhaps TRBD1 (5 bases). Germline V lookup: CDR1 KGHSH, CDR2 LQKENI. V was pared by 3 bases and J by 6 bases, with 20 bases between. CDR3 size: 16 residues. The CDR3 DNA reads as TGTGCCAGCTCACCCTTAACAGGTTCAGGGATGGATGGCTACACCTTC. Translation gives CASSPLTGSGMDGYTF.

This clonotype was detected many times. The chain links TRBV12-3 or TRBV12-4 to TRBJ2-7; possible D gene TRBD1, 5 bases. The germline V and J ends were trimmed by 6 bases and 7 bases, with 16 bases remaining between them. This CDR3 is 13 amino acids long. The CDR3 DNA reads TGTGCCAGCAGGCCCCAGGGAAACGGAGAGCAGTACTTC. The encoded protein is CASRPQGNGEQYF.

The chain links TRBV20-1 to TRBJ2-7, with 11 bases lining up with TRBD2. J was trimmed by 2 bases and V by 3 bases; bases with no gene match: 12. Per germline, CDR1 DFQATT and CDR2 SNEGSKA (reference sequence). This CDR3 has 17 residues. This CDR3 reads CSASSGLAGGSPYEQYF. CDR3 sequence (DNA): TGCAGTGCTAGCTCGGGTCTAGCGGGAGGTAGTCCCTACGAGCAGTACTTC.

The rearrangement links TRBV7-2 to TRBJ2-7, with TRBD1 identical over 8 bases. CDR1 is SGHTA, CDR2 FQGNSA, per germline. This CDR3 contains 15 residues. V lost 5 bases and J lost 2; bases outside the gene matches: 8. The CDR3: CASSAQEDRAYEQYF. The CDR3 DNA reads as TGTGCCAGCAGCGCCCAGGAGGACAGGGCCTACGAGCAGTACTTC. Complete variable domain (other parts from reference TRBV7-2 and TRBJ2-7): GAGVSQSPSNKVTEKGKDVELRCDPISGHTALYWYRQSLGQGLEFLIYFQGNSAPDKSGLPSDRFSAERTGGSVSTLTIQRTQQEDSAVYLCASSAQEDRAYEQYFGPGTRLTVT.

CDR3 sequence (DNA): TGTGCCAGCAGCTTAGTTCGGGGGCGCCTGAACACTGAAGCTTTCTTT. This encodes CASSLVRGRLNTEAFF. The chain recombines TRBV7-8 with TRBJ1-1; D might be TRBD1 (6 bases). The germline V gene encodes CDR1 SGHVS and CDR2 FQNEAQ. The CDR3 runs 16 residues. Trimming pared 1 base from V and 0 bases from J, leaving 12 bases between.

This clonotype has more than one count but fewer than ten. V usage is TRBV7-9 and J usage is TRBJ2-5; D is unresolved. The CDR3 has 13 residues. V lost 2 bases to trimming and J lost 3 bases, with 7 bases between them. Germline CDR1 and CDR2: SEHNR and FQNEAQ (reference sequence). CDR3 protein: CASSLFPEETQYF. Written as DNA, the CDR3 is TGTGCCAGCAGCTTATTCCCTGAAGAGACCCAGTACTTC.